The 29 T cell receptor beta chains reported below all come from one sample, sequenced in a study of blood T cell repertoires in COVID-19. TCRdb's table, derived via immunoSEQ multiplex PCR, lists solely in-frame clones and lacks some. This table holds approximately 290,000 clones, more than 85% found once. The sequencing input was peripheral blood. All receptors derive from a young woman with COVID-19, enrolled during active disease.

The table lists this clone with a count of one. The chain has TRBV27 and TRBJ2-3; TRBD2 might be the D (5 bases). Germline values: CDR1 MNHEY, CDR2 SMNVEV (reference sequence). This CDR3 is 18 amino acids long. Trimming shortened V by 5 bases and J by 2 bases, and 23 bases separated the two germline ends. CDR3: CASSHTTLARPYTDTQYF. CDR3 in DNA: TGTGCCAGCAGTCATACAACCCTAGCCCGACCATACACAGATACGCAGTATTTT.

This chain connects TRBV6-5 to TRBJ1-1; tentative D call: TRBD1 (5 bases). CDR1 is MNHEY, CDR2 SVGAGI, per germline. V lost 8 bases and J 6 bases, leaving 13 bases between the germline ends. This CDR3 contains 12 residues. The CDR3 sequence is CASGGRRAEAFF. The CDR3 region has the DNA TGTGCCAGCGGAGGGCGCAGGGCTGAAGCTTTCTTT.

J is TRBJ1-1 and V is TRBV29-1; the D is unclear. Germline lookup yields CDR1 SQVTM and CDR2 ANQGSEA. The ends were cut back, 1 base at V and 3 bases at J, with 15 bases in the middle. The CDR3 contains 15 residues. The CDR3 protein is CSVEGVRARDTEAFF. CDR3 bases: TGCAGCGTTGAAGGAGTAAGGGCGAGGGACACTGAAGCTTTCTTT.

The chain has TRBV6-5 and TRBJ1-6, with a possible D match to TRBD1 (6 bases). This CDR3 region has 15 residues. Trimming stripped 7 bases from V and 5 bases from J, with 15 bases between. The germline V gene has CDR1 MNHEY and CDR2 SVGAGI. DNA of the CDR3: TGTGCCAGCAACAGGGAACCGTTTAATAATTCACCCCTCCACTTT. It specifies CASNREPFNNSPLHF.

The chain employs TRBV14 and TRBJ1-1; 12 nucleotides agree with TRBD1. The CDR3 runs to 16 residues. Germline CDR1 reads SGHDN; CDR2 reads FVKESK. Trimming cost V 6 bases and J 5 bases; bases outside gene matches: 10. The CDR3 nucleotides read TGTGCCAGCAGAGAAGGGACAGGGGGCGCGAAGACTGAAGCTTTCTTT. This encodes CASREGTGGAKTEAFF.

This chain joins TRBV30 and TRBJ2-1; D may be TRBD2 (6 bases). This CDR3 is 13 amino acids long. Trimming cost V 5 bases and J 0 bases, with 8 bases left between them. Germline CDR1 reads GTSNPN; CDR2 reads SVGIG (reference sequence). In nucleotides, the CDR3 is TGTGCCTGGTCTAGCGTCTCCTACAATGAGCAGTTCTTC. Amino acids: CAWSSVSYNEQFF.

The V call is TRBV5-1, the J call TRBJ2-7, with TRBD2 as a possible D gene (5 bases). This CDR3 comprises 14 residues. CDR1 SGHRS and CDR2 YFSETQ come from the germline V gene. V was pared by 5 bases and J by 2 bases, with 14 bases between. CDR3 sequence: CASSQQNGAYEQYF. The CDR3 bases are TGCGCCAGCAGTCAACAGAACGGGGCCTACGAGCAGTACTTC.

V and J are TRBV28 and TRBJ1-1; tentative D call: TRBD1 (5 bases). Per the germline V gene, CDR1 is MDHEN and CDR2 is SYDVKM. The length of the CDR3 is 16 residues. Trimming removed 2 bases from V and 3 bases from J, with 16 bases in between. The CDR3 nucleotides are TGTGCCAGCAGTTTAACCGGCAGGGTCGGTTACACTGAAGCTTTCTTT. Translated, it gives CASSLTGRVGYTEAFF.

The chain links TRBV5-4 to TRBJ2-7; 7 bases are shared with TRBD1. Trimming took 5 bases from V and 5 from J; bases not matched to a gene: 4. Looked up from germline, CDR1 is SGHNT and CDR2 is YYREEE (reference sequence). This CDR3 has 12 residues. The CDR3 loop reads CASRTDRNEQYF. Here the CDR3 DNA reads TGTGCCAGCAGGACGGACAGGAACGAGCAGTACTTC. Together with reference TRBV5-4 and TRBJ2-7, the CDR3 gives the full variable domain: ETGVTQSPTHLIKTRGQQVTLRCSSQSGHNTVSWYQQALGQGPQFIFQYYREEENGRGNFPPRFSGLQFPNYSSELNVNALELDDSALYLCASRTDRNEQYFGPGTRLTVT.

This chain uses TRBV5-5 with TRBJ2-1; 11 positions agree with TRBD2. After removal of 7 bases from V and 5 bases from J, the junction contained 11 bases not matched to a gene. CDR1 SGHKS and CDR2 YYEKEE come from the germline V gene (reference sequence). This CDR3 is built from 16 residues. CDR3 sequence reads: CASDLPSGRPNNEQFF. The CDR3 DNA sequence: TGTGCCAGCGACCTCCCTAGCGGGAGGCCCAACAATGAGCAGTTCTTC. The variable domain in full, with the rest retrieved from reference TRBV5-5 and TRBJ2-1, is DAGVTQSPTHLIKTRGQQVTLRCSPISGHKSVSWYQQVLGQGPQFIFQYYEKEERGRGNFPDRFSARQFPNYSSELNVNALLLGDSALYLCASDLPSGRPNNEQFFGPGTRLTVL.

This rearrangement joins TRBV5-1 to TRBJ1-1; no clear D gene. In germline, CDR1 is SGHRS, CDR2 YFSETQ. V lost 0 bases and J lost 11, with 11 bases in between. The CDR3 length is 12 residues. The CDR3 DNA is TGCGCCAGCAGCTTGGGCGACACCGCGGCTTTCTTT. Translated: CASSLGDTAAFF.

The V gene is TRBV18, the J gene TRBJ2-5; 8 positions match TRBD1. Germline V gene lookup returns CDR1 KGHSH and CDR2 LQKENI. Trimming at V came to 4 bases and at J to 4 bases, leaving 5 bases not matched to a gene. The CDR3 has 14 amino acids. CDR3 in amino acids: CASSRNRGSETQYF. The CDR3 bases are TGTGCCAGCTCACGAAACAGGGGGTCAGAGACCCAGTACTTC.

The rearrangement links TRBV14 to TRBJ2-3; 8 bases align to TRBD2. This CDR3 is built from 16 residues. CDR1 is SGHDN, CDR2 FVKESK, per germline. V lost 0 bases to trimming and J lost 0 bases; unmatched junction nucleotides: 2. CDR3 in amino acids: CASSQEIAGSTDTQYF. For the CDR3, the DNA is TGTGCCAGCAGCCAAGAGATAGCGGGGAGCACAGATACGCAGTATTTT.

The V call is TRBV27, the J call TRBJ2-3; 7 bases are a match to TRBD2. CDR3 length: 15 residues. V was pared by 6 bases and J by 0 bases, with 6 bases of the junction left unmatched. Germline CDR1 MNHEY, CDR2 SMNVEV (reference sequence). DNA of the CDR3: TGTGCCAGCAGCCGTCTAGCGGCTAGCACAGATACGCAGTATTTT. Translation gives CASSRLAASTDTQYF.

The chain combines TRBV11-2 with TRBJ2-5, with 7 nucleotides matching TRBD2. Germline lookup yields CDR1 SGHAT and CDR2 FQNNGV. V shed 6 bases, J shed 1 base, and the junction held 5 bases outside the gene matches. The length of the CDR3 is 14 residues. CDR3 region: CASRKAGIQETQYF. The CDR3 DNA sequence: TGTGCCAGCAGGAAAGCGGGAATCCAAGAGACCCAGTACTTC.

This chain connects TRBV5-4 to TRBJ2-5, with no clear D. V was trimmed by 2 bases and J by 3 bases, leaving 14 bases between them. Germline V gene sequence: CDR1 SGHNT, CDR2 YYREEE (reference sequence). This CDR3 spans 15 amino acids. CDR3 amino acids: CASSFIPDPKETQYF. The CDR3 bases are TGTGCCAGCAGCTTTATCCCAGATCCCAAAGAGACCCAGTACTTC.

The rearrangement uses TRBV14 and TRBJ1-1; 8 bases align to TRBD1. V lost 0 bases to trimming and J lost 2 bases; unmatched junction nucleotides: 8. The CDR3 runs 17 residues. CDR1 and CDR2 (germline): SGHDN, FVKESK. Written as DNA, the CDR3 is TGTGCCAGCAGCCAAGATCAGGGGGCGTTGGTTAACACTGAAGCTTTCTTT. It encodes CASSQDQGALVNTEAFF.

The V gene is TRBV5-1, the J gene TRBJ1-2, with TRBD1 as a possible D gene (5 bases). V lost 4 bases, J lost 6 bases, and 13 bases lay in between. The CDR3 loop spans 13 amino acids. Per germline, CDR1 SGHRS and CDR2 YFSETQ. The chain's CDR3 is CASSADGGNGYTF. CDR3 DNA sequence: TGCGCCAGCAGCGCAGACGGGGGGAATGGCTACACCTTC.

The CDR3 is CAWSGAGVSDTEAFF. The DNA of the CDR3 is TGTGCCTGGAGTGGGGCGGGGGTTTCGGACACTGAAGCTTTCTTT. V is TRBV30 and J is TRBJ1-1, with a tentative D call TRBD1 (5 bases). Germline CDR1 is GTSNPN and CDR2 is SVGIG (reference sequence). V dropped 1 base and J dropped 3 bases, with 15 bases sitting between them. CDR3 length: 15 residues.

The chain recombines TRBV19 with TRBJ1-1; a possible D gene is TRBD1 (5 bases). The germline gives CDR1 LNHDA, CDR2 SQIVND (reference sequence). The CDR3 extends over 12 amino acids. V was pared by 3 bases and J by 8 bases, with 10 bases between. The CDR3 coding sequence is TGTGCCAGTAGTATGTGGCCAGGGGAAGCTTTCTTT. It yields the protein CASSMWPGEAFF.

The genes are TRBV2 and TRBJ2-1, with TRBD2 identical over 10 bases. Germline assignment: CDR1 SNHLY and CDR2 FYNNEI. V dropped 8 bases and J dropped 2; count of bases not matched to a gene: 3. This CDR3 region has 14 residues. The CDR3, as DNA: TGTGCCAGCGTCGGGACTAGCGCCTACAATGAGCAGTTCTTC. Translation: CASVGTSAYNEQFF.

CDR3 amino acids: CASSQRMVAGVLGTDTQYF. The CDR3 DNA reads as TGTGCCAGCAGCCAAAGGATGGTAGCGGGAGTTTTGGGCACAGATACGCAGTATTTT. The chain joins TRBV7-9 to TRBJ2-3, with 9 bases matching TRBD2. CDR3 length: 19 residues. The V gene end was trimmed by 5 bases and the J gene end by 1 base; junction bases not matched to a gene: 16. Germline V gene lookup returns CDR1 SEHNR and CDR2 FQNEAQ (reference sequence).

V is TRBV5-1 and J is TRBJ1-3; perhaps TRBD1 as D (6 bases). This CDR3 is 17 amino acids long. The V gene's germline CDR1 is SGHRS and CDR2 YFSETQ. Trimming removed 2 bases at V and 0 bases at J, with 15 bases between. CDR3 DNA sequence: TGCGCCAGCAGCTTCCAACCAGGGGTCACCTCTGGAAACACCATATATTTT. Amino acids: CASSFQPGVTSGNTIYF.

V is TRBV28 and J is TRBJ1-1, with D unresolved. CDR1 and CDR2 from the germline V gene are MDHEN and SYDVKM. This CDR3 has 12 amino acids. Trimming took 5 bases from V and 11 from J, leaving 15 bases between them. This chain's CDR3 is CASSPDPRRAFF. The CDR3 DNA reads TGTGCCAGCAGTCCCGATCCTAGACGCGCTTTCTTT.

The chain combines TRBV30 with TRBJ1-2, with D unclear. The CDR3 has 15 residues. Per germline, CDR1 GTSNPN and CDR2 SVGIG (reference sequence). V shed 1 base and J shed 6 bases, with 18 bases lying between them. The CDR3 sequence is CAWSGRPGRVNGYTF. CDR3 sequence (DNA): TGTGCCTGGAGTGGTCGTCCGGGGAGAGTAAATGGCTACACCTTC.

V usage is TRBV6-5 and J usage is TRBJ2-5, with D possibly matching TRBD2 (5 bases). The germline V gene has CDR1 MNHEY and CDR2 SVGAGI. V shed 4 bases and J shed 1 base, with 10 bases lying between them. CDR3 length: 14 amino acids. CDR3 in amino acids: CASSSPSGQETQYF. In DNA form, the CDR3 reads TGTGCCAGCAGTTCCCCCAGCGGCCAAGAGACCCAGTACTTC.

The chain couples TRBV29-1 to TRBJ1-1; D gene unclear. This CDR3 contains 11 residues. Trimming cost V 2 bases and J 1 base, with 2 bases left between them. Germline loops: CDR1 SQVTM, CDR2 ANQGSEA. The chain's CDR3 is CSVERNTEAFF. In nucleotides, the CDR3 is TGCAGCGTTGAACGGAACACTGAAGCTTTCTTT. The variable domain in full, with the rest retrieved from reference TRBV29-1 and TRBJ1-1, is SAVISQKPSRDICQRGTSLTIQCQVDSQVTMMFWYRQQPGQSLTLIATANQGSEATYESGFVIDKFPISRPNLTFSTLTVSNMSPEDSSIYLCSVERNTEAFFGQGTRLTVV.

This clone appeared a few times. The CDR3 here is CASSLNAGAYEQYF. DNA for the CDR3: TGTGCCAGCAGCTTAAACGCGGGGGCCTACGAGCAGTACTTC. The chain has TRBV11-2 and TRBJ2-7; TRBD2 matches at 7 bases. The CDR3 sequence is 14 residues long. Germline loops: CDR1 SGHAT, CDR2 FQNNGV. V gave up 2 bases and J gave up 2 bases; unmatched junction bases: 3.

The chain uses TRBV27 and TRBJ1-1; 12 bases match TRBD1. Germline CDR1 reads MNHEY; CDR2 reads SMNVEV (reference sequence). The length of the CDR3 is 14 residues. After removal of 5 bases from V and 11 bases from J, the junction contained 9 bases not matched to a gene. Here the CDR3 reads CASSPGRDRGLAFF. The CDR3 region has the DNA TGTGCCAGCAGTCCAGGCCGGGACAGGGGGCTTGCTTTCTTT.